The clone carrying this TCR beta chain rates as medium-sized. Its antigen is unknown. TCRdb re-called clones via MiXCR from the PCR reads. The sample records around 13,000 clones, 23% being singletons. V was pared by 4 bases and J by 11 bases, with 17 bases between. CDR3 length: 13 amino acids. Patients had received no treatment of any kind before thyroid surgery. This specimen belongs to a study of metastatic and nonmetastatic thyroid tumors. The wider study: It was across blood and tumor or nodule tissue from malignant and benign thyroid patients that repertoires were compared. Study-wide findings and caveats: It was reportedly found that TCR beta diversity was significantly higher in malignant thyroid tumors than in benign nodules, a difference seen in both blood and tumor samples.

This receptor was obtained from a female donor with papillary thyroid cancer or a benign thyroid nodule (not recorded which). Some clones in this sample may be carry-over from other donors' samples. The J gene is TRBJ1-1, the V gene TRBV12-3 or TRBV12-4; D gene unclear. Material: blood. The CDR3: CASSSDSPAVAFF. In DNA form, the CDR3 reads TGTGCCAGCAGTTCGGACTCTCCAGCGGTGGCTTTCTTT.